Below are 5 T cell receptor beta chains sequenced from a single sample in a study of control samples from healthy donors and cancer patients. Data came from immunoSEQ multiplex PCR; TCRdb stores just in-frame clones and leaves some out. This table has roughly 130,000 clones, less than 95% appearing once. Input material: blood. The receptors were sampled from a man aged 30 to 39 in good health.

The CDR3 DNA is TGTGCCAGCAGTCCCCAAGGTCAGCAAGAGACCCAGTACTTC. Protein product: CASSPQGQQETQYF. This chain links TRBV27 with TRBJ2-5; D not resolved. There are 14 residues in the CDR3. The ends were cut back, 5 bases at V and 2 bases at J, with 12 bases in the middle. Per the germline V gene, CDR1 is MNHEY and CDR2 is SMNVEV (reference sequence).

The gene calls are TRBV3-1 (or the pseudogene TRBV3-2) and TRBJ1-2, with 10 positions matching TRBD1. Germline lookup yields CDR1 LGHDT and CDR2 YNNKEL (reference sequence). This CDR3 is built from 14 residues. With 4 bases clipped from V and 8 bases from J, the junction kept 7 bases outside the gene matches. The DNA for the CDR3 is TGTGCCAGCAGCCTACCGGGACAGGGGAACGGCTACACCTTC. The encoded protein is CASSLPGQGNGYTF.

This chain joins TRBV5-6 and TRBJ2-3; unclear D gene. The CDR3 sequence is 15 residues long. The V gene's germline CDR1 is SGHDT and CDR2 YYEEEE. With 0 bases removed from V and 0 bases from J, the gap between germline ends came to 8 bases. CDR3 coding DNA: TGTGCCAGCAGCTTGGCCGCACCTAGCACAGATACGCAGTATTTT. It specifies CASSLAAPSTDTQYF.

This chain connects TRBV29-1 to TRBJ1-2, with D possibly matching TRBD1 (5 bases). The CDR3 consists of 13 residues. CDR1 and CDR2 (germline): SQVTM, ANQGSEA. Trimming removed 6 bases from V and 4 bases from J, with 15 bases in between. CDR3 coding DNA: TGCAGCGTCTACCAGGGAGGCGGCTATGGCTACACCTTC. Translated: CSVYQGGGYGYTF.

The chain has TRBV30 and TRBJ1-2, with D maybe TRBD1 (6 bases). The CDR3 sequence is 12 residues long. The germline gives CDR1 GTSNPN, CDR2 SVGIG (reference sequence). V was cut by 0 bases and J by 7 bases, with 9 bases left in between. The CDR3 region has the DNA TGTGCCTGGAGTGTAGGGGGGTTTGGCTACACCTTC. Translating gives CAWSVGGFGYTF. The entire variable domain, with the rest obtained from reference TRBV30 and TRBJ1-2, is as follows: SQTIHQWPATLVQPVGSPLSLECTVEGTSNPNLYWYRQAAGRGLQLLFYSVGIGQISSEVPQNLSASRPQDRQFILSSKKLLLSDSGFYLCAWSVGGFGYTFGSGTRLTVV.